This T cell receptor (beta chain) was sequenced for a study of CD8 T cells in Susac syndrome (dated by TCRdb to the late 2010s). For the wider study: Of the Susac syndrome patients who were sequenced, eight or nine were in clinical remission while roughly six had clinically active disease. At blood withdrawal, Susac syndrome patients were therapy-naive, treated with corticosteroids (with IVIg additionally given to some), or treated with IVIg alone. The study used repertoire sequencing to test whether antigen drove CD8+ T cell activation and differentiation in Susac syndrome. Paper-wide results and their limitations: In patients with Susac syndrome, the CD4+ T cell repertoire showed no detectable clonal expansion. The number of individuals in the TCR sequencing and HLA analysis was recognized as being relatively small.

RNA was extracted using the RNeasy kit, and roughly 0.5 to 1 ug of the RNA was reverse transcribed with random hexamers. TCR beta CDR3 regions were amplified with the immunoSEQ multiplex PCR assay covering 54 Vbeta and 13 Jbeta segments. PCR amplification bias was corrected by using a synthetic template baseline for primer optimization and computational correction. The published analysis was carried out like this. Reads were assigned to V, D and J genes according to IMGT and analyzed in immunoSEQ Analyzer, with only productive sequences retained. Clonality was calculated as one minus the Shannon entropy normalized by log2 of the number of productive unique sequences. For each patient and control, public and private clones were evaluated within the 100 most prevalent clones. Clones were defined as Susac-specific if absent from the healthy and MS cohorts, from 900 to 1,300 published viral clones and from other ImmuneACCESS disease sequences. TCRdb redid the processing of the public reads, applying fastp at Q25 and MiXCR, and retained in-frame beta chains. Rows are unified per CDR3 protein, each entry keeping the most common DNA and genes. These V and J calls derive from TCRdb rather than the authors' analysis. This sample is represented by 71,000 or so distinct CDR3 sequences; around 93% of them were singletons. Less than 0.19% of the sample rests with the top ten.

The CDR3 starts with the cysteine, ends with the phenylalanine, and has 15 residues. CDR3 DNA only is kept here, 45 bases in frame from base 1. Looking up the germline V gene (reference sequence) yields CDR1 DFQATT and CDR2 SNEGSKA. Relative to germline, V is 6 bases shorter and J is 2 bases shorter, with 18 bases between their ends. Comments on this clonotype: What antigen it recognizes has not been identified. No base quality values were provided; no much bigger clone lies one nucleotide off.

Peripheral blood CD8+ and CD4+ T cells from healthy donors, Susac syndrome patients and multiple sclerosis patients were profiled by high-throughput TCR beta sequencing. Recently defined diagnostic criteria for definite or probable disease were met by the Susac syndrome patients. Bulk CD8+ and CD4+ T cells were purified by magnetic negative isolation, whereas CD8+ TEMRA cells were enriched by FACS. Blood was collected in EDTA tubes and processed within 24 hours, with PBMCs isolated through density gradient centrifugation. PBMCs intended for TCR sequencing were cryopreserved in liquid nitrogen and were subsequently thawed in a 37 degrees C water bath. A purity of at least 90% was achieved for sorted or isolated CD4+, CD8+ and CD8+ TEMRA cells.

The sample was CD4+ T cells from PBMCs. The sequence was collected from a human donor with Susac syndrome. In this chain, TRBV20-1 is recombined with TRBJ2-3; 6 matching bases give a weak D call of TRBD1. The DNA sequence reads TGCAGTGCAAACCCAATCAGGGGAAACACAGATACGCAGTATTTT. It translates as CSANPIRGNTDTQYF.